This T cell receptor beta chain is from a study of shared clonotypes between healthy human individuals. The protocol was immunoSEQ multiplex PCR, while the TCRdb copy is restricted to in-frame clones and leaves out a portion. The sample consists of some 1,600,000 clones, 95% to 99% of them appearing once. General study points: What naive subsets generally showed was a larger estimated richness than memory subsets showed.

Regarding this clone: Its antigen is unidentified.

The CDR3 has 13 residues. Trimming took 2 bases from V and 9 from J, leaving 8 bases between them. Germline values: CDR1 SEHNR, CDR2 FQNEAQ (reference sequence). V usage is TRBV7-9 and J usage is TRBJ1-6; no firm D call. The TCR sequence derives from a man aged 30 to 45 in good health. What was sequenced was naive CD4+ T cells sorted from blood. Indicated subset: CD45RA+ positively selected. CDR3 sequence: CASSLNAGSPLHF. DNA for the CDR3: TGTGCCAGCAGCTTAAATGCTGGTTCACCCCTCCACTTT.